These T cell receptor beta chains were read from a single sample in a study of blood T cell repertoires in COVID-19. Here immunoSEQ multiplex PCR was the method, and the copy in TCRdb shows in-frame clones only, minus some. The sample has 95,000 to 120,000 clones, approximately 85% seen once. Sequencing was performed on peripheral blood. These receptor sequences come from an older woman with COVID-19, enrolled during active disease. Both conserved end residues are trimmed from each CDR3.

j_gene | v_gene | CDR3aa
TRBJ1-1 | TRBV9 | ASSPIRGEAF
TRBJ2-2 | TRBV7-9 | ASSLASQGANTGELF
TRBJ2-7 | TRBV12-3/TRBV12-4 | ASSINGPYEQY
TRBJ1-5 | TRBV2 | ASRSALTGDQPQH
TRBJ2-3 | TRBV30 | AWSMLAGATDTQY
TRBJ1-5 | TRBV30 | AWSQGLVNQPQH
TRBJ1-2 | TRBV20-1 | SASAGTGFYGYT
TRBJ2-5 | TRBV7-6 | ASSLGALSSQETQY
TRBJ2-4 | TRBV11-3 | ASSFTVGGAENIQY
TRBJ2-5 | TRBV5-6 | ASSLNFRYRETQY